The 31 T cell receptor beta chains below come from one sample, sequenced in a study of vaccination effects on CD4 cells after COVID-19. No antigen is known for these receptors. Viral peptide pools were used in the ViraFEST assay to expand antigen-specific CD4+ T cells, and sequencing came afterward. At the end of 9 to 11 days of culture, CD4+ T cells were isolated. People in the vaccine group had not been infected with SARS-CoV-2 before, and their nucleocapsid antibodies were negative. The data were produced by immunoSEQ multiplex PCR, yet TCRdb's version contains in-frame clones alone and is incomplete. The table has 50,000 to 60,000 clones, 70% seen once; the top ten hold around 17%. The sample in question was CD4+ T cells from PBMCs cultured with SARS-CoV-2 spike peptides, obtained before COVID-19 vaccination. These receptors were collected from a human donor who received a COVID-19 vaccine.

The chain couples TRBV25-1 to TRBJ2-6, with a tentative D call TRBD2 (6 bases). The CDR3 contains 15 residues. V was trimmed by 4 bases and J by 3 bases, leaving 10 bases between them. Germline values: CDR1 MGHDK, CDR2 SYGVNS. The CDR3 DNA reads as TGTGCCAGCAGTGGCCCGGGGGATGGGGCCAACGTCCTGACTTTC. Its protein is CASSGPGDGANVLTF.

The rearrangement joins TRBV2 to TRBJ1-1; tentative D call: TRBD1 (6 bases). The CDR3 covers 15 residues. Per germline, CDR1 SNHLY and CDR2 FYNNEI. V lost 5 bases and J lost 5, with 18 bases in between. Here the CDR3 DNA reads TGTGCCAGCAGTTCCCGGCCGGGACAAGGAACTGAAGCTTTCTTT. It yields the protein CASSSRPGQGTEAFF.

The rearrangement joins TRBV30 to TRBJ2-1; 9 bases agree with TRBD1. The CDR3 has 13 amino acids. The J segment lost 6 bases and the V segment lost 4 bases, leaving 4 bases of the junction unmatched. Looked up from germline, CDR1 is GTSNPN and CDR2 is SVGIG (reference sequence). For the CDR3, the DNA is TGTGCCTGGAAGCGGACAGGGGTCAATGAGCAGTTCTTC. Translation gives CAWKRTGVNEQFF.

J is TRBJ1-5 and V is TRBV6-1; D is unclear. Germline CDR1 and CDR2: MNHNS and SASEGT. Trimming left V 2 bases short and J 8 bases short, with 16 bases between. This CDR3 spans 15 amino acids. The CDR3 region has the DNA TGTGCCAGCAGTGAAACGCGACCCCAAGGGAAGCCCCAGCATTTT. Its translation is CASSETRPQGKPQHF.

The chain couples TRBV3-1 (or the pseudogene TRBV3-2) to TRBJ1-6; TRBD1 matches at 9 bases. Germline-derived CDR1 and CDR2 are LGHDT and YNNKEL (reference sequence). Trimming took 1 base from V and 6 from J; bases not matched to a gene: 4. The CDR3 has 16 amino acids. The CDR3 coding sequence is TGTGCCAGCAGCCAAGGAATGACAGGGGGTAATTCACCCCTCCACTTT. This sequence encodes CASSQGMTGGNSPLHF.

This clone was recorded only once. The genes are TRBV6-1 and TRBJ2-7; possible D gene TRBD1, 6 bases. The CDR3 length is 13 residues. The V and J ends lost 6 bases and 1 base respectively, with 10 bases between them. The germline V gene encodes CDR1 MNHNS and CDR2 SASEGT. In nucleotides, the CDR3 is TGTGCCAGCAGGCCACAGGGTTCCTACGAGCAGTACTTC. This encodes CASRPQGSYEQYF.

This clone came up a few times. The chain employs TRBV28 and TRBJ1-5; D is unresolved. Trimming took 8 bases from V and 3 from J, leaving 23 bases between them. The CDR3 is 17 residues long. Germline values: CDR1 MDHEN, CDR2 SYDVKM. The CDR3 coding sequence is TGTGCCAGCTCCGTAGTTACATCCAGAACCTTCAATCAGCCCCAGCATTTT. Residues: CASSVVTSRTFNQPQHF.

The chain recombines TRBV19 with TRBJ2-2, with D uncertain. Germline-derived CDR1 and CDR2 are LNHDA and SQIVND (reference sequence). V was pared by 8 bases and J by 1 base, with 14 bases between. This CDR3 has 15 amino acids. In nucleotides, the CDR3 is TGTGCCAGTTGGAACTCCGGCCTGAACACCGGGGAGCTGTTTTTT. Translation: CASWNSGLNTGELFF.

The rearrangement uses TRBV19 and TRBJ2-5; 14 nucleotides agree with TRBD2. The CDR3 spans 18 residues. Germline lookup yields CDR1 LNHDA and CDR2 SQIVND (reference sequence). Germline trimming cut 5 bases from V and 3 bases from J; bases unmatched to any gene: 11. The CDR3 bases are TGTGCCAGTAGTCCATGGGGACTAGCGGGAGATTTAGAAGAGACCCAGTACTTC. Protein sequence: CASSPWGLAGDLEETQYF.

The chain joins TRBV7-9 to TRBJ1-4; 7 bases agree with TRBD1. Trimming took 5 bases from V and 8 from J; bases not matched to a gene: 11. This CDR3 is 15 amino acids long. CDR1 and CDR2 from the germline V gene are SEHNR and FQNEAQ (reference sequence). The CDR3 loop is CASSKKTGKEEKLFF. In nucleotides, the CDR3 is TGTGCCAGCAGCAAAAAGACAGGGAAGGAAGAAAAACTGTTTTTT.

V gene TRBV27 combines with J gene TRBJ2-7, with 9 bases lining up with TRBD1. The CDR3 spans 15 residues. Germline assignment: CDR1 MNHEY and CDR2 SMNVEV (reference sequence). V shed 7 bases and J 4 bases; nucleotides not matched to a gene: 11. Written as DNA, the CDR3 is TGTGCCAGCATCACAGGGGGCCCGACGGGGTACGAGCAGTACTTC. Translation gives CASITGGPTGYEQYF.

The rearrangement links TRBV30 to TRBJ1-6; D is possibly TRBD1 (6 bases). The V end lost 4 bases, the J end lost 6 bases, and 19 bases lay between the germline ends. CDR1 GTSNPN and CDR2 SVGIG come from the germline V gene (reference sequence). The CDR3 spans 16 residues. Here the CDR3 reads CAWNAARVRGNSPLHF. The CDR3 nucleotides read TGTGCCTGGAACGCCGCCAGGGTCAGGGGTAATTCACCCCTCCACTTT.

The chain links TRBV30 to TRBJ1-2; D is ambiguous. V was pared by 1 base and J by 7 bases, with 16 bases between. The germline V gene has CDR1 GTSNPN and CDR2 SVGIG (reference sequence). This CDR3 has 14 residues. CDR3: CAWSDWRSRGGYTF. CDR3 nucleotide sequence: TGTGCCTGGAGTGATTGGCGCTCCCGTGGTGGCTACACCTTC.

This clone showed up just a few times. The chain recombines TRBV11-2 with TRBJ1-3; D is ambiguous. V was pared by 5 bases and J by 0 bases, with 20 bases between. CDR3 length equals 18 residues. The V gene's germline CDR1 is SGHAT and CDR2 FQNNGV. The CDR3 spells CASSPLSNTAYSGNTIYF. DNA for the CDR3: TGTGCCAGCAGCCCCCTATCGAACACAGCCTACTCTGGAAACACCATATATTTT.

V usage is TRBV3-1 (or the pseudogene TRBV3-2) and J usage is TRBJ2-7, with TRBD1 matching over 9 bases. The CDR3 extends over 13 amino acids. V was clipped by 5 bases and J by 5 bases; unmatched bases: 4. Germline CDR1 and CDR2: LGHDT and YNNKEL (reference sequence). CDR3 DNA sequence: TGTGCCAGCAGCAACAACAGGGGGCACGAGCAGTACTTC. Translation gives CASSNNRGHEQYF.

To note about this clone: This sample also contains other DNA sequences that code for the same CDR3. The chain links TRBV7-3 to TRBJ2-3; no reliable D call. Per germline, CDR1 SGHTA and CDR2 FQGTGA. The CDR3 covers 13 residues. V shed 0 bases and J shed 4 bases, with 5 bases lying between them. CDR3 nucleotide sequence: TGTGCCAGCAGCTTAACTGGACCAGATACGCAGTATTTT. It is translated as CASSLTGPDTQYF.

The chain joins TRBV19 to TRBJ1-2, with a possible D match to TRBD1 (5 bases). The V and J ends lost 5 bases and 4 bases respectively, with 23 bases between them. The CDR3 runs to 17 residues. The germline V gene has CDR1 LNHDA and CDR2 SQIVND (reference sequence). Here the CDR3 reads CASSPRIGQAAGYGYTF. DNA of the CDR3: TGTGCCAGTAGTCCAAGGATCGGACAAGCCGCGGGCTATGGCTACACCTTC.

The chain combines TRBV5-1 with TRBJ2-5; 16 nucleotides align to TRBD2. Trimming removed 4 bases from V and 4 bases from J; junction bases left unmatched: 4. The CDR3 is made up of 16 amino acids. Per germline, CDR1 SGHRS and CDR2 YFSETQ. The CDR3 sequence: CASSGGLAGGGETQYF. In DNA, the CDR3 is TGCGCCAGCAGCGGGGGACTAGCGGGAGGGGGAGAGACCCAGTACTTC.

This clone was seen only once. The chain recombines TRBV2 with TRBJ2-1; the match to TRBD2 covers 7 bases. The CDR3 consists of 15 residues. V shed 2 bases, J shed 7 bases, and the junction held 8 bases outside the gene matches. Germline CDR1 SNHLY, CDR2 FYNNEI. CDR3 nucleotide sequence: TGTGCCAGCAGTGAAATAAGCGGGATGGGGAATGAGCAGTTCTTC. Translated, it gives CASSEISGMGNEQFF. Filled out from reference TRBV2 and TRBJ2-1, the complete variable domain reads EPEVTQTPSHQVTQMGQEVILRCVPISNHLYFYWYRQILGQKVEFLVSFYNNEISEKSEIFDDQFSVERPDGSNFTLKIRSTKLEDSAMYFCASSEISGMGNEQFFGPGTRLTVL.

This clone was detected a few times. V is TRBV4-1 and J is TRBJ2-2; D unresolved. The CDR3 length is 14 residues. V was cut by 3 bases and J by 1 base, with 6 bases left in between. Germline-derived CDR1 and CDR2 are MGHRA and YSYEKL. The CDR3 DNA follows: TGCGCCAGCAGCCAGCCACAGAACACCGGGGAGCTGTTTTTT. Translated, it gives CASSQPQNTGELFF.

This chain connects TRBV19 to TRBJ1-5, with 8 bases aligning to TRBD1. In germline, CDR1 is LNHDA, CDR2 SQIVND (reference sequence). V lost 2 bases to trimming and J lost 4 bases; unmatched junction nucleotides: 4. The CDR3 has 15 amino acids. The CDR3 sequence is CASSITQGANQPQHF. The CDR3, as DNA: TGTGCCAGTAGTATAACCCAGGGGGCAAATCAGCCCCAGCATTTT.

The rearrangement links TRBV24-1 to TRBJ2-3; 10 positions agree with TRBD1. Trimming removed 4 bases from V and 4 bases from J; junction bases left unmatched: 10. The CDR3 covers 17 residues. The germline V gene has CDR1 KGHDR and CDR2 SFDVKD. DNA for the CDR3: TGTGCCACCAGTGACCGGGGACAGGGGAGGACACCAGATACGCAGTATTTT. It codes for CATSDRGQGRTPDTQYF.

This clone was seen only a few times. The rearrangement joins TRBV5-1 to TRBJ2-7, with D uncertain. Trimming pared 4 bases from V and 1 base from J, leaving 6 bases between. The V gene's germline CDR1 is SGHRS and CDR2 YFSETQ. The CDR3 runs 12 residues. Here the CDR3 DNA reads TGCGCCAGCAGCCGCGATTCCTACGAGCAGTACTTC. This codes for CASSRDSYEQYF. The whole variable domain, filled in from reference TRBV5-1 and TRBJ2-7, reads KAGVTQTPRYLIKTRGQQVTLSCSPISGHRSVSWYQQTPGQGLQFLFEYFSETQRNKGNFPGRFSGRQFSNSRSEMNVSTLELGDSALYLCASSRDSYEQYFGPGTRLTVT.

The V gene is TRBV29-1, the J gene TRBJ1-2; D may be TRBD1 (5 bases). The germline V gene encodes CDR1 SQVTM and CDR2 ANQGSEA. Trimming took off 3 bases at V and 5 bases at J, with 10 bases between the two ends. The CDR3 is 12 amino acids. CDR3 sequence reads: CSVDTGGYGYTF. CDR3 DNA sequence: TGCAGCGTTGACACCGGGGGGTATGGCTACACCTTC.

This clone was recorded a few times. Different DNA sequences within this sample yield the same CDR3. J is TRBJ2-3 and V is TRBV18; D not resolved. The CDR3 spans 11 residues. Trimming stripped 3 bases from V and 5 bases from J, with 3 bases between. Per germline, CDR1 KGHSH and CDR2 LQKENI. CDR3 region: CASSPRDTQYF. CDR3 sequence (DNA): TGTGCCAGCTCACCTCGAGATACGCAGTATTTT.

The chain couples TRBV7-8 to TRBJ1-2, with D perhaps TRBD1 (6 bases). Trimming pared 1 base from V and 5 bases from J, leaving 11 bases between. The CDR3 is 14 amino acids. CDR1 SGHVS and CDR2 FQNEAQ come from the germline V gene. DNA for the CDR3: TGTGCCAGCAGCTTAGGAGGGGGACCGTATGGCTACACCTTC. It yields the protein CASSLGGGPYGYTF.

Here the CDR3 reads CASSLAQGSTDTQYF. CDR3 coding DNA: TGCGCCAGCAGCTTGGCGCAGGGAAGCACAGATACGCAGTATTTT. The chain combines TRBV5-1 with TRBJ2-3; maybe TRBD1 (5 bases). CDR3 size: 15 residues. V lost 0 bases and J 0 bases, leaving 8 bases between the germline ends. Germline loops: CDR1 SGHRS, CDR2 YFSETQ.

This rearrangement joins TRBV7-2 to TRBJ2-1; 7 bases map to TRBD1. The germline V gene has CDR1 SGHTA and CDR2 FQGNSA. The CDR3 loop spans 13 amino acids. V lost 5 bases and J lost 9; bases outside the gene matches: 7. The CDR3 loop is CASSPDRVREQFF. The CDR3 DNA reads TGTGCCAGCAGCCCAGACAGGGTCCGTGAGCAGTTCTTC.

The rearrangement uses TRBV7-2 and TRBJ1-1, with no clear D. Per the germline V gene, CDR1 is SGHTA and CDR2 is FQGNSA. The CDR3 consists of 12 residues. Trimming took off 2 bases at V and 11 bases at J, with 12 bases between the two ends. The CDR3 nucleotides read TGTGCCAGCAGCTTACCCCGGGCATGGGCTTTCTTT. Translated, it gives CASSLPRAWAFF. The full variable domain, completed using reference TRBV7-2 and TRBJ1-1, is GAGVSQSPSNKVTEKGKDVELRCDPISGHTALYWYRQSLGQGLEFLIYFQGNSAPDKSGLPSDRFSAERTGGSVSTLTIQRTQQEDSAVYLCASSLPRAWAFFGQGTRLTVV.

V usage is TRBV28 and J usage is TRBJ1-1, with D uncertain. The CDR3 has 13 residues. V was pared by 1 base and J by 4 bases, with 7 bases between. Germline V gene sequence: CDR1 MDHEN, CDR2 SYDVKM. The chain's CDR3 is CASSLLFGTEAFF. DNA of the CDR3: TGTGCCAGCAGTTTATTATTTGGCACTGAAGCTTTCTTT.

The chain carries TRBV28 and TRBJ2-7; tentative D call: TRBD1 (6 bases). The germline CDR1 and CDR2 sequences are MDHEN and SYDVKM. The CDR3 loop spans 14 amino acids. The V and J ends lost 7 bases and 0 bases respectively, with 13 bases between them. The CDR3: CASTLGGFSYEQYF. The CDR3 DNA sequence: TGTGCCAGCACTCTAGGGGGTTTCTCCTACGAGCAGTACTTC.